These 8 T cell receptor beta chains came from one sample sequenced in a study of pediatric ulcerative colitis. Rectal tissue came from one to two pinch biopsies taken at colonoscopy. Method: immunoSEQ multiplex PCR; TCRdb's copy keeps in-frame clones and lacks some. The sample yields tens of thousands of clones, roughly 71% seen once. Sequencing was carried out using gut tissue. The origin of the receptors is a boy younger than 18 with severe ulcerative colitis.

The chain recombines TRBV10-3 with TRBJ1-5; a possible D gene is TRBD1 (5 bases). CDR1 and CDR2 (germline): ENHRY, SYGVKD. CDR3 length: 14 amino acids. Trimming left V 5 bases short and J 6 bases short, with 14 bases between. The CDR3 DNA reads TGTGCCATCAGTCCTGGGGCGGACGGTCAGCCCCAGCATTTT. Its translation is CAISPGADGQPQHF.

The genes are TRBV7-9 and TRBJ1-6, with D perhaps matching TRBD1 (5 bases). CDR3 length: 13 amino acids. Germline CDR1 SEHNR, CDR2 FQNEAQ (reference sequence). Trimming took 1 base from V and 8 from J, leaving 6 bases between them. The CDR3: CASSLVGDSPLHF. In DNA form, the CDR3 reads TGTGCCAGCAGCTTAGTAGGGGATTCACCCCTCCACTTT.

This chain's CDR3 is CASSFVLAGGSGELFF. The CDR3 nucleotides are TGTGCCAGCAGTTTTGTGCTAGCGGGGGGGTCCGGGGAGCTGTTTTTT. V usage is TRBV27 and J usage is TRBJ2-2, with 12 bases fitting TRBD2. This CDR3 comprises 16 residues. Germline CDR1 is MNHEY and CDR2 is SMNVEV (reference sequence). The ends lost 3 bases at V and 6 bases at J; junction bases unmatched: 5.

The V and J genes are TRBV7-9 and TRBJ2-1; 9 nucleotides align to TRBD1. Germline V lookup: CDR1 SEHNR, CDR2 FQNEAQ (reference sequence). The J segment lost 1 base and the V segment lost 6 bases, leaving 1 base of the junction unmatched. The CDR3 is 14 amino acids. CDR3 region: CASSGQGSYNEQFF. The CDR3 nucleotides read TGTGCCAGCAGTGGACAGGGGTCCTACAATGAGCAGTTCTTC. Filled out from reference TRBV7-9 and TRBJ2-1, the complete variable domain reads DTGVSQNPRHKITKRGQNVTFRCDPISEHNRLYWYRQTLGQGPEFLTYFQNEAQLEKSRLLSDRFSAERPKGSFSTLEIQRTEQGDSAMYLCASSGQGSYNEQFFGPGTRLTVL.

The rearrangement uses TRBV5-4 and TRBJ1-2; TRBD1 might be the D (5 bases). The length of the CDR3 is 14 residues. Per germline, CDR1 SGHNT and CDR2 YYREEE (reference sequence). V gave up 2 bases and J gave up 8 bases, with 16 bases separating them. In DNA, the CDR3 is TGTGCCAGCAGCTTAAGGGACCGCTCGCGGGGCTACACCTTC. Translated, it gives CASSLRDRSRGYTF.

V usage is TRBV5-1 and J usage is TRBJ2-5; D is unresolved. This CDR3 is 15 amino acids long. V lost 1 base and J lost 1, with 11 bases in between. The germline CDR1 and CDR2 sequences are SGHRS and YFSETQ. In nucleotides, the CDR3 is TGCGCCAGCAGCTTGAGGGTCCACCCCCAAGAGACCCAGTACTTC. This sequence encodes CASSLRVHPQETQYF.

The sample holds one count of this clone. J is TRBJ2-5 and V is TRBV6-5, with TRBD1 matching 9 bases. The V gene's germline CDR1 is MNHEY and CDR2 SVGAGI. J was trimmed by 5 bases and V by 4 bases; bases with no gene match: 8. This CDR3 has 15 residues. CDR3 nucleotide sequence: TGTGCCAGCAGTTCGGGACAGGGAAATCGGGAGACCCAGTACTTC. Its translation: CASSSGQGNRETQYF.

The V gene is TRBV18, the J gene TRBJ2-3, with D perhaps matching TRBD1 or TRBD2 (5 bases each). Trimming took off 3 bases at V and 2 bases at J, with 15 bases between the two ends. CDR3 length: 16 amino acids. Looked up from germline, CDR1 is KGHSH and CDR2 is LQKENI. In DNA form, the CDR3 reads TGTGCCAGCTCACCCATACTAGTGGGGGACACAGATACGCAGTATTTT. Amino acid sequence: CASSPILVGDTDTQYF.